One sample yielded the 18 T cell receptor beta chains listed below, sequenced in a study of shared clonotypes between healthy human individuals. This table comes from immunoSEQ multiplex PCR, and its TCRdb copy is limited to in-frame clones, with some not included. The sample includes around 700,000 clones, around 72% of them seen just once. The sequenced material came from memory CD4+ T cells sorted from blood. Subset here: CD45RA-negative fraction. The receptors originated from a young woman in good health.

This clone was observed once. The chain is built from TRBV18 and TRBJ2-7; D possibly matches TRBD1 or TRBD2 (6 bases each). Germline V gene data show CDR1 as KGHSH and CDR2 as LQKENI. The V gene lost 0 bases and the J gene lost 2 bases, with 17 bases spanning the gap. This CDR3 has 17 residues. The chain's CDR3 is CASSPPSVGGGTYEQYF. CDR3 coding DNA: TGTGCCAGCTCACCACCCTCGGTAGGGGGAGGAACCTACGAGCAGTACTTC.

The CDR3 is CASGTGHNEQFF. CDR3 sequence (DNA): TGTGCCAGCGGGACAGGCCACAATGAGCAGTTCTTC. V gene TRBV28 combines with J gene TRBJ2-1, with 8 positions matching TRBD1. Germline V gene data show CDR1 as MDHEN and CDR2 as SYDVKM. The CDR3 consists of 12 residues. The ends lost 8 bases at V and 5 bases at J; junction bases unmatched: 2.

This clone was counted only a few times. CDR3 nucleotides: TGCAGCGTCCTCTCAGCGGACCAGACTTATGGCTACACCTTC. As protein: CSVLSADQTYGYTF. The chain carries TRBV29-1 and TRBJ1-2; the D is unclear. Germline lookup yields CDR1 SQVTM and CDR2 ANQGSEA. The CDR3 covers 14 residues. The ends were cut back, 6 bases at V and 5 bases at J, with 19 bases in the middle.

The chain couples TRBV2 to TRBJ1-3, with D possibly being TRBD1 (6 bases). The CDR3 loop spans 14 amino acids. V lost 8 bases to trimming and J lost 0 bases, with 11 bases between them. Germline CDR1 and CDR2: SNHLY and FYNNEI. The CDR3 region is CASAAGASGNTIYF. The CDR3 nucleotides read TGTGCCAGCGCCGCAGGGGCCTCTGGAAACACCATATATTTT.

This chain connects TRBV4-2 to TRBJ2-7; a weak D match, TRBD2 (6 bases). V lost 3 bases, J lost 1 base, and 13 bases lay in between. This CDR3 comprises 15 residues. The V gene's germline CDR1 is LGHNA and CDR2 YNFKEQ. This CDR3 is CASSQPGLKSYEQYF. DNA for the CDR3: TGTGCCAGCAGCCAGCCCGGACTAAAATCCTACGAGCAGTACTTC.

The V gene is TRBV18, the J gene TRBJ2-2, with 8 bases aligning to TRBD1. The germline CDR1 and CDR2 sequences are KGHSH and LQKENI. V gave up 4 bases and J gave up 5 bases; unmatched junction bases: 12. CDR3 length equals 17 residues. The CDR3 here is CASSRPPGQDHTGELFF. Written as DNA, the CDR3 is TGTGCCAGCTCACGCCCGCCGGGACAGGATCATACCGGGGAGCTGTTTTTT.

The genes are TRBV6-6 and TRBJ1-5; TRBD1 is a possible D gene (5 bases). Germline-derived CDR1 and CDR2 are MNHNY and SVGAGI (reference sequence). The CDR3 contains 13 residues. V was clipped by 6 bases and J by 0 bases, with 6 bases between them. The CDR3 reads CASSRDSNQPQHF. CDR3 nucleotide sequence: TGTGCCAGCAGCAGGGATAGCAATCAGCCCCAGCATTTT.

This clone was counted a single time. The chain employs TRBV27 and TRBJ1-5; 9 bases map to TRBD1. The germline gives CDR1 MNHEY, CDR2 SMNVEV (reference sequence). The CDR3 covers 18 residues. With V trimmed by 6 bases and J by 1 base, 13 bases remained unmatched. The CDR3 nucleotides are TGTGCCAGCAGCCGAACGGGACAGGGATTTTTGAGCAATCAGCCCCAGCATTTT. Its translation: CASSRTGQGFLSNQPQHF.

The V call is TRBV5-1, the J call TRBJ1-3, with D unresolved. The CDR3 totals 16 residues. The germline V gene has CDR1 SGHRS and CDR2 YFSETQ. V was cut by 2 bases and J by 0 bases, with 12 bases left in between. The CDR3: CASSLIGPSSGNTIYF. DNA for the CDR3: TGCGCCAGCAGCTTAATAGGGCCGAGCTCTGGAAACACCATATATTTT.

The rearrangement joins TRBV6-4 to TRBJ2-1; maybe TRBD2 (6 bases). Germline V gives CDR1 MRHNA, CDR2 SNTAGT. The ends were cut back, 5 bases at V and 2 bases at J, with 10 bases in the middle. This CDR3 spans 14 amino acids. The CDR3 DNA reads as TGTGCCAGCAGTCATGCGGGAACCTACAATGAGCAGTTCTTC. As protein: CASSHAGTYNEQFF.

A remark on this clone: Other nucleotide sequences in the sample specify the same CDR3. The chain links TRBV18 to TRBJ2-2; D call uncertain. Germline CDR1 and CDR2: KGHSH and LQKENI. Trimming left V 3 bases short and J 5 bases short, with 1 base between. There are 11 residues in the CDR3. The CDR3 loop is CASSPTGELFF. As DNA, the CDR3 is TGTGCCAGCTCACCTACCGGGGAGCTGTTTTTT.

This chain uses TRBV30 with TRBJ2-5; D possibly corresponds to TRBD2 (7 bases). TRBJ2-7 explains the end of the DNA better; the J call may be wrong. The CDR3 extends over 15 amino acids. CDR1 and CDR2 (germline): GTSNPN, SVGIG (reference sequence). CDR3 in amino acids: CAWSVIPLGGGEQYF. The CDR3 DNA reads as TGTGCCTGGAGTGTCATCCCCTTAGGGGGGGGCGAGCAGTACTTC.

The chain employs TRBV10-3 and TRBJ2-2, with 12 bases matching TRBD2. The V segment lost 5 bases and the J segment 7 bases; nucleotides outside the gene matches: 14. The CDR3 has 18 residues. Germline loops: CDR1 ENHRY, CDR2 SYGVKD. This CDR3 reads CAISFRPLAGGENGELFF. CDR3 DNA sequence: TGTGCCATCAGTTTCAGGCCACTAGCGGGAGGCGAAAACGGGGAGCTGTTTTTT.

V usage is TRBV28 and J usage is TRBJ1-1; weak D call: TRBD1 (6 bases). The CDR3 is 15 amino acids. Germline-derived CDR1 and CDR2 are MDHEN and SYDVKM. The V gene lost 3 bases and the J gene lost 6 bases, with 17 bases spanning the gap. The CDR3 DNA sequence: TGTGCCAGCAGTTTGAGAGCGGGGGCGCAGGCTGAAGCTTTCTTT. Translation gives CASSLRAGAQAEAFF. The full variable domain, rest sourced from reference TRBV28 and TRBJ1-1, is DVKVTQSSRYLVKRTGEKVFLECVQDMDHENMFWYRQDPGLGLRLIYFSYDVKMKEKGDIPEGYSVSREKKERFSLILESASTNQTSMYLCASSLRAGAQAEAFFGQGTRLTVV.

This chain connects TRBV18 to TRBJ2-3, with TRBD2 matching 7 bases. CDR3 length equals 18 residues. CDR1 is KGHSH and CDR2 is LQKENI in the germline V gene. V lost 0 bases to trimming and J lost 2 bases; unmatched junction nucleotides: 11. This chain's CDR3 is CASSPPYLQAGITDTQYF. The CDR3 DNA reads TGTGCCAGCTCACCACCTTATCTTCAAGCGGGGATCACAGATACGCAGTATTTT. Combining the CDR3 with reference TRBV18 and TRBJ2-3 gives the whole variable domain NAGVMQNPRHLVRRRGQEARLRCSPMKGHSHVYWYRQLPEEGLKFMVYLQKENIIDESGMPKERFSAEFPKEGPSILRIQQVVRGDSAAYFCASSPPYLQAGITDTQYFGPGTRLTVL.

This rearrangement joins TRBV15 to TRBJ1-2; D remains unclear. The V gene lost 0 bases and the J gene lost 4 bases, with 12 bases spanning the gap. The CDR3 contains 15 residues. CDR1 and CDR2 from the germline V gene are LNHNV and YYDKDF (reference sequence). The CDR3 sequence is CATSRDRSGFYGYTF. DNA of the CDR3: TGTGCCACCAGCAGAGATCGATCCGGGTTCTATGGCTACACCTTC.

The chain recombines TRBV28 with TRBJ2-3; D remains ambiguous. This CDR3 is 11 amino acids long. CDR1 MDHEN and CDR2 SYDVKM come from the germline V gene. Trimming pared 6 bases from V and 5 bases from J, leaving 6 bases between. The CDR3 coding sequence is TGTGCCAGCAGGTCATTAGATACGCAGTATTTT. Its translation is CASRSLDTQYF.

CDR3 DNA: TGTGCCAGCAGCCCCCGTATAGGCAGTGGGTACGAGCAGTACTTC. Its protein product is CASSPRIGSGYEQYF. The chain joins TRBV27 to TRBJ2-7; D is unresolved. The CDR3 is 15 residues long. CDR1 is MNHEY, CDR2 SMNVEV, per germline (reference sequence). V dropped 6 bases and J dropped 4 bases, with 19 bases sitting between them.